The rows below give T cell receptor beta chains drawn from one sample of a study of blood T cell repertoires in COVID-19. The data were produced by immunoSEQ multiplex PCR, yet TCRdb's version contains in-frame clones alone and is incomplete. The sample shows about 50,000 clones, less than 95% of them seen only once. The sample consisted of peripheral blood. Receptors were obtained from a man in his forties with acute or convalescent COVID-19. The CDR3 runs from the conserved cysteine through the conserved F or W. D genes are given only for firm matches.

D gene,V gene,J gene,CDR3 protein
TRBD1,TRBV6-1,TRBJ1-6,CASSEEGGAGNSPLHF
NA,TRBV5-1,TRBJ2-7,CASSLDAGGRYEQYF
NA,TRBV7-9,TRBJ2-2,CASSLSGPGSGELFF
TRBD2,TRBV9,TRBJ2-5,CASSVGTSGLSETQYF
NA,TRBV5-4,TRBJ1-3,CASSLEPIGSSGNTIYF
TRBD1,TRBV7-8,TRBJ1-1,CASSSTGANMNTEAFF
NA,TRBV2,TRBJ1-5,CASQKGGEGQPQHF
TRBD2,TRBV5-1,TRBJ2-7,CASSLGLAGVAWEQYF
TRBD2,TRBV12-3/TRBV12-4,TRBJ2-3,CASKAGLTDTQYF
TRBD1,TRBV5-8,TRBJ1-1,CASSARDRAALNTEAFF
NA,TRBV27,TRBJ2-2,CASSLRGTGELFF
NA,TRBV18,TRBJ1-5,CASSPVESNQPQHF
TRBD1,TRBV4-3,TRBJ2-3,CASSQTLDRGASDTQYF
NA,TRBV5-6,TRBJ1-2,CASSPSPQGSGYTF
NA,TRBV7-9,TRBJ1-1,CASSPSGDKKAFF
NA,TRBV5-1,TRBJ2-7,CASSLEFGQTTYEQYF
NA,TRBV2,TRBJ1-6,CASRPGGSPLHF
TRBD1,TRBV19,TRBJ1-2,CASSRTGENYGYTF
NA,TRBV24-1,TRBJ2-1,CATTTPGGTAYNEQFF
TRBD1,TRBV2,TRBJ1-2,CASTRTGGAGYGYTF
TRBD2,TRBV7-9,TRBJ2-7,CASSSWEGNYEQYF
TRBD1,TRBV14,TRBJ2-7,CASSPGQDGSRYEQYF
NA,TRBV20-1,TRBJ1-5,CSASSQPQHF
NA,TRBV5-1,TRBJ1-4,CASSFQANTATNEKLFF
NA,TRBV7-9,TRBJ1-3,CASSPSPRKGNTIYF
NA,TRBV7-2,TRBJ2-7,CASSPRLETGEGQYF
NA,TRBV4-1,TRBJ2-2,CASSQGPRGTGELFF
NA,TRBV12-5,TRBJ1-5,CASGGGGNQPQHF
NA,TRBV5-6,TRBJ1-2,CASSPPGHGGYTF
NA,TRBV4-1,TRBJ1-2,CASSQVGGAWGYTF
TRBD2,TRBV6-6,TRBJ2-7,CASRATSGSYEQYF
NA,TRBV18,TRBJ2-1,CASSASFNEQFF
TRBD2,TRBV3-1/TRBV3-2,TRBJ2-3,CASSLGLAGGPDTQYF
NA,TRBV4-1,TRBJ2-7,CASSANRDILRGQYF
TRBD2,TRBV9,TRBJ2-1,CASSGTSGSIEQFF
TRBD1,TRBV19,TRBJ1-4,CARPDRGQKEATNEKLFF
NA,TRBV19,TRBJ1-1,CASSIDPGPTAFF
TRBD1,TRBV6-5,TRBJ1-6,CASSFRTGGEAPLHF
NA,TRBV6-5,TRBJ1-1,CASTPGGREAFF
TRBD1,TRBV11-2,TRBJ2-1,CASSLEQGSSYNEQFF
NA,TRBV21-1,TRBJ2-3,CASSIRTAQGTDTQYF
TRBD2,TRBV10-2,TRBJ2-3,CASSYRSAVGGGTDTQYF
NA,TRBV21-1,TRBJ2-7,CASLRQGRRYEQYF
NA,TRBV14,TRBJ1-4,CASSQSTSRGLFF
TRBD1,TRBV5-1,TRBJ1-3,CASSLGAGGSGNTIYF
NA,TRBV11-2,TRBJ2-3,CASSLVGGSTDTQYF
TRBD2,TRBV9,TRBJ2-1,CASSVLGLAGGDEQFF
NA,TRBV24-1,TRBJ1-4,CATSDWTVATNEKLFF
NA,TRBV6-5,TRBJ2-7,CASSFSTYYEQYF
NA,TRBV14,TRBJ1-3,CASSNGGRSSGNTIYF
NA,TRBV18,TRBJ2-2,CASSLRGELFF
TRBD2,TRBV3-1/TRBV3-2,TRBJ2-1,CASSQVISGGYNEQFF
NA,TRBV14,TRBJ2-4,CASSSVRGSAKNIQYF
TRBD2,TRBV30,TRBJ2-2,CAWSRGDGELFF
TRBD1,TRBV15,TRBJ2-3,CATEDREGTDTQYF
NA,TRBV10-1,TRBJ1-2,CASSESGQANYGYTF
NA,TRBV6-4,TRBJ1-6,CAREEYRDGSPLHF
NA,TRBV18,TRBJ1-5,CASSPARSSNQPQHF